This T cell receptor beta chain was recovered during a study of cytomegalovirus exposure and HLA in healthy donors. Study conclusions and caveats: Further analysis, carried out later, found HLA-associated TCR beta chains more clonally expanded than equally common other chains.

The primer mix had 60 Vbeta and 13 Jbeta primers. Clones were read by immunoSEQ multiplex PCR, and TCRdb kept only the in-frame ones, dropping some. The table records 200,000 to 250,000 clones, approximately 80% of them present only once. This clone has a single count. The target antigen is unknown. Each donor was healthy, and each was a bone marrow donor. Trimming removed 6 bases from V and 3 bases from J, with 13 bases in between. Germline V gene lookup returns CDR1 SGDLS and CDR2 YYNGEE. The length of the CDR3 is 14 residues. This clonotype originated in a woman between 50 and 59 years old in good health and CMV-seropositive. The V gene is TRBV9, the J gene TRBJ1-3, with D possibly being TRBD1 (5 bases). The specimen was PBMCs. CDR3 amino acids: CASTGEVHGNTIYF. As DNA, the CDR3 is TGTGCCAGCACGGGGGAAGTTCATGGAAACACCATATATTTT.